This paragraph reports one T cell receptor beta chain. Antigen: not known. The data belong to a study of graft-versus-host responses after intestinal transplantation. Study-level background: Grafts that recipients had were multivisceral, liver-intestinal, or isolated intestinal transplants.

Overall study findings and caveats: Early after transplant, HvG declines were associated with peak levels of circulating GvH clones. Subjects displaying graft-donor T cell macrochimerism possessed elevated graft-versus-host to host-versus-graft clonal ratios inside allografts.

Profiling relied on immunoSEQ multiplex PCR, and the TCRdb table lists in-frame clones only, not all of them. The sample holds some 150,000 clones, around 90% seen once. CDR1 and CDR2 from the germline V gene are DFQATT and SNEGSKA (reference sequence). This CDR3 is built from 11 residues. Trimming removed 4 bases from V and 3 bases from J, with 6 bases in between. The gene calls are TRBV20-1 and TRBJ1-2; D gene unclear. Specimen: unstimulated CD4+ T cells sorted from spleen or lymph node cells, collected before intestinal transplant. The TCR comes from a human donor who received an intestinal transplant. Here the CDR3 reads CSANMDYGYTF. For the CDR3, the DNA is TGCAGTGCTAACATGGACTATGGCTACACCTTC.